The T cell receptor beta chain under discussion was sequenced for a study of T-cell memory formation after mild COVID-19 (dated by TCRdb to the early 2020s). Context from the whole study: TCR sequence clusters from the two donors were largely donor specific. T-cell clones expanding and contracting after mild COVID-19 in a couple of donors were tracked by longitudinal TCRalpha and TCRbeta repertoire sequencing. The cohort was made up of two young adult volunteers, one female and one male, who were previously healthy. Beyond this particular receptor, the publication reports: Contracting CD4+ clones were found mainly in CM and EM memory subsets, while CD8+ clones were enriched in EMRA. Clones that contracted from day 15 to 85 showed balanced CD4/CD8 phenotypes, whereas a second wave of clones that expanded from day 15 to 37 leaned towards CD4+. Only a couple of mild cases were covered by the study, and larger cohorts that include severe cases with pre-infection samples were considered necessary. Some responding clones were detected in pre-infection memory, which suggested that pre-existing cross-reactive memory T cells had joined the SARS-CoV-2 response. SARS-CoV-2 specificity was not confirmed for the second-wave clones peaking on day 37.

Reads for this sample came from an Illumina NovaSeq 6000. Using 5'RACE with constant-segment primers, TCRalpha and TCRbeta cDNA libraries were constructed, with sample barcodes and unique molecular identifiers added in the process. Trizol reagent was used to extract RNA from every sample. The libraries were amplified in two PCR steps, and the second step added a second sample barcode and Illumina TruSeq adapters. Sequencing of the libraries was done on an Illumina NovaSeq, producing 2 x 150 bp paired-end reads. In the paper's pipeline: The reads were demultiplexed and collapsed into UMI-guided consensus sequences using migec v1.2.7. Using mixcr v2.1.11, the UMI consensuses were aligned to TRA and TRB V and J templates and assembled into clonotypes. A clonotype was counted as expanded or contracted only if both edgeR and NoisET called the change significant, with noise models trained on biological replicates. For edgeR calls, a false discovery rate-adjusted p below 0.01 and a log2 fold-change threshold of 1 were applied. As an exploratory analysis of dynamics, max-normalized trajectories of the 1000 most abundant clonotypes were examined by PCA with hierarchical clustering. Separately sequenced CD4+ and CD8+ repertoires were used to assign a CD4 or CD8 phenotype to each responding clone. Through fastp at Q25 and MiXCR, TCRdb rebuilt clones from the public reads, retaining in-frame beta chains. Rows with one shared CDR3 protein collapse into an entry with the most common genes and DNA. TCRdb's processing, not the authors' own work, is the source of the V and J calls. The sample contains roughly 350,000 distinct CDR3 sequences, 25% to 30% of them found a single time. Roughly 13% of the sample goes to the ten largest clones.

Ficoll-Paque density gradient centrifugation was the method used to isolate PBMCs. This clonotype was seen only a few times. The antigen it binds to is not known. Base qualities are not recorded, but no much larger clone differs from it by a single base. This TCR was sampled from an adult woman who had mild COVID-19 (a few samples of this study predate the infection). The sample titles of this study are shuffled in the database, so cell type and time point are left out; the donor was told from shared clones. Source material: PBMCs or a T cell subset sorted from them (not recorded which).

This receptor has the CDR3 CASSARDGRFSYEQYF. The DNA reads TGTGCCAGCAGCGCGAGGGACGGAAGATTCTCCTACGAGCAGTACTTC. The chain uses TRBV7-8 and TRBJ2-7; the D gene is possibly TRBD1 or TRBD2, with 5 bases matching each. V drops 5 bases and J drops 0 bases, leaving 17 bases in between. The germline V gene yields SGHVS for CDR1 and FQNEAQ for CDR2. The CDR3 sequence holds 16 residues, the cysteine and phenylalanine included. The only DNA kept is the CDR3, 48 bases in frame from the first base.